The T cell receptor (beta chain) described here comes from a study of shared T cell receptors in the human thymus. Assay used: immunoSEQ multiplex PCR; TCRdb lists only in-frame clones, some missing. The sample includes 650,000 to 950,000 clones, 70% to 90% seen only once; the top ten take about 0.011%. Notes on this clone: One end of the junction varies from germline; a read error may be responsible.

The CDR3 spans 16 residues. Germline CDR1 reads MGHRA; CDR2 reads YSYEKL. A further study also used this sample, focusing on human thymus T cells. From that second work: Samples came from healthy Finnish infants during open corrective cardiac surgery.

V is TRBV4-1 and J is TRBJ1-1, with 9 bases fitting TRBD1. Sequencing was performed on thymocytes. This clonotype originated in a girl under two years old with a congenital heart defect. The CDR3 loop is CASSQVRQGVNTEAFF. The CDR3 DNA is TGTGCCAGCAGCCAAGTTAGACAGGGGGTGAACACTGAAGCTTTCTTT.